This T cell receptor beta chain was profiled in a study of cytotoxic CD8 clonotypes in ibrutinib-treated CLL. At the level of the study: Investigators reported around 25 partial and 2 complete responses; after median roughly 70 months, 14 patients remained remitted and some 12 progressed. Study-level results: Sampling schedules were unmatched across sustained-remission and progressing patients. Exceeding age-matched healthy donors, baseline clonality also tracked the counts of circulating CD8+ T cells.

V shed 3 bases and J shed 6 bases, with 18 bases lying between them. Germline values: CDR1 LNHDA, CDR2 SQIVND (reference sequence). The CDR3 is 16 amino acids. A note on this clone: Its matching antigen is unknown.

Some clones are missing from TCRdb's copy, which holds only in-frame ones; the method was immunoSEQ multiplex PCR. The sample lists around 140,000 clones, approximately 85% occurring once. V and J are TRBV19 and TRBJ1-5, with D possibly being TRBD1 (5 bases). The sequence derives from a human donor with chronic lymphocytic leukemia. The sequencing used PBMCs, collected after 24 months of ibrutinib treatment. The CDR3 is CASSIGDAGRVQPQHF. CDR3 bases: TGTGCCAGTAGTATCGGGGACGCCGGGAGGGTTCAGCCCCAGCATTTT. Full variable domain (rest looked up from reference TRBV19 and TRBJ1-5): DGGITQSPKYLFRKEGQNVTLSCEQNLNHDAMYWYRQDPGQGLRLIYYSQIVNDFQKGDIAEGYSVSREKKESFPLTVTSAQKNPTAFYLCASSIGDAGRVQPQHFGDGTRLSIL.